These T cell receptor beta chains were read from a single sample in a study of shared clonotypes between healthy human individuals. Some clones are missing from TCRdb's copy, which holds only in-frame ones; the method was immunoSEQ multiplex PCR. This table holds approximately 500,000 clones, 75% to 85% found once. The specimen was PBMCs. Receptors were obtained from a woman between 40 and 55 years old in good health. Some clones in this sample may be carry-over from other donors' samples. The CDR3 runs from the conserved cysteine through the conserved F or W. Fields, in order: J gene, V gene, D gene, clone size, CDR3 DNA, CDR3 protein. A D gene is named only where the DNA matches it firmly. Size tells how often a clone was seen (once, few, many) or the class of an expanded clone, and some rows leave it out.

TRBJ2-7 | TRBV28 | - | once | TGTGCCAGCAGTTCGGTGACCTACGAGCAGTACTTC | CASSSVTYEQYF
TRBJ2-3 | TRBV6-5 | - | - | TGTGCCAGCAGGGCTGGGACTTCCACAGATACGCAGTATTTT | CASRAGTSTDTQYF
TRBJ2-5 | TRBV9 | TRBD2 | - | TGTGCCAGCAGCGAGGGGACTAGCGGGAGAAAGTACCAAGAGACCCAGTACTTC | CASSEGTSGRKYQETQYF
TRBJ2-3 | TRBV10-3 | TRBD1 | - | TGTGCCATCACCTCGGGACAGGGTTCGGATACGCAGTATTTT | CAITSGQGSDTQYF
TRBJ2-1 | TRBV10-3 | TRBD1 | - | TGTGCCATCAGTGAGACCCGGGACAGGGGCGATGAGCAGTTCTTC | CAISETRDRGDEQFF
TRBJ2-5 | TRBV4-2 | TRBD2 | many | TGTGCCAGCAGCCAAGTGACCCGGGAGGGCCACGAGACCCAGTACTTC | CASSQVTREGHETQYF
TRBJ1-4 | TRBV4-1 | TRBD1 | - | TGCGCCAGCAGCCATCCCGGGACAGCGAATGAAAAACTGTTTTTT | CASSHPGTANEKLFF
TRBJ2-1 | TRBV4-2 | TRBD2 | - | TGTGCCAGCAGCCCGGAGATCCTAGCGGGCGCCCTTAGCTCCTACAATGAGCAGTTCTTC | CASSPEILAGALSSYNEQFF
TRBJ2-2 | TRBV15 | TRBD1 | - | TGTGCCACCAGCGGAGGACAGGGTCACACCGGGGAGCTGTTTTTT | CATSGGQGHTGELFF
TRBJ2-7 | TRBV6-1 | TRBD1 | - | TGTGCCAGCAGCTGGACAGGCAATACCGAGCAGTACTTC | CASSWTGNTEQYF
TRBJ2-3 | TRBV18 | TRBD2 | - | TGTGCCAGCTCACCCAGGGACTACCTCACAGATACGCAGTATTTT | CASSPRDYLTDTQYF
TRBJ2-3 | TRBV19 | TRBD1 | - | TGTGCCAGTAGTATTTGGACAGGAGCCGCAGATACGCAGTATTTT | CASSIWTGAADTQYF
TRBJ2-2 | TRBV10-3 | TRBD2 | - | TGTGCCATCAGTGAGGCTAGCGGGAGGGTCGGGGAGCTGTTTTTT | CAISEASGRVGELFF
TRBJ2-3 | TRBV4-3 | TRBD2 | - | TGCGCCAGCAGCCAAGGTTTAGCGGGAGTTCTGGGTACGCAGTATTTT | CASSQGLAGVLGTQYF
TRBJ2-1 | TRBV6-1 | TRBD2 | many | TGTGCCAGCATTATGGGACTAGATTTCAATGAGCAGTTCTTC | CASIMGLDFNEQFF
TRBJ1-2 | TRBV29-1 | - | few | TGCAGCGTTGAGACCTCGTATGATAACTATGGCTACACCTTC | CSVETSYDNYGYTF
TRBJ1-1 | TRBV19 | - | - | TGTGCCAGTAGTATCAGTCGGAACACTGAAGCTTTCTTT | CASSISRNTEAFF
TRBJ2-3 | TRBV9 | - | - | TGTGCCAGCAGCACGGCCGGGACGGGAATCACAGATACGCAGTATTTT | CASSTAGTGITDTQYF
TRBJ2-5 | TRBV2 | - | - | TGTGCCAGCATCCGGGGCTCACAAGAGACCCAGTACTTC | CASIRGSQETQYF
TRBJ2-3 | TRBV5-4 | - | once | TGTGCCAGCAGCCCCCCTTTTGGGGGCCCCACAGATACGCAGTATTTT | CASSPPFGGPTDTQYF
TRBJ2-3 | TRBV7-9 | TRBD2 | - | TGTGCCAGCAGCTTAGGTTTCCTAGAGCGGGGCTCAGATACGCAGTATTTT | CASSLGFLERGSDTQYF
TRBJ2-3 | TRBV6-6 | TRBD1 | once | TGTGCCAGCAGCCCCATGACAGGGGCGGGCACAGATACGCAGTATTTT | CASSPMTGAGTDTQYF
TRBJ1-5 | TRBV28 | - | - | TGTGCCAGCACTAGTCGATATCAGCCCCAGCATTTT | CASTSRYQPQHF
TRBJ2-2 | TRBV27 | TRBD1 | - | TGTGCCAGCAGTTCCACCGGGACAGGGAACACCGGGGAGCTGTTTTTT | CASSSTGTGNTGELFF
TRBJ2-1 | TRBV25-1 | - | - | TGTGCCAGCAGTCGACTCGGTGGGCAGGGGATTAGCGGTGAGCAGTTCTTC | CASSRLGGQGISGEQFF
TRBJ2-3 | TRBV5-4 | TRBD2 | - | TGTGCCAGCAGCAAAAGCGGGAGTGTCGTGGATACGCAGTATTTT | CASSKSGSVVDTQYF
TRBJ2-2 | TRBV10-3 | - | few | TGTGCCATCAGTGATGGGGCTAGTGCGAACACCGGGGAGCTGTTTTTT | CAISDGASANTGELFF
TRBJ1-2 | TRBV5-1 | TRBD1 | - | TGCGCCAGCAGCCCAGACAGGGGGGTCGATGGCTACACCTTC | CASSPDRGVDGYTF
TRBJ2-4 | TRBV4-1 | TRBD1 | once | TGCGCCAGCAGCCCTAGTCCCCTCCGGGACAGGGGAGGGATAAACATTCAGTACTTC | CASSPSPLRDRGGINIQYF
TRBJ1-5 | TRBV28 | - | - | TGTGCCAGCAGTTCGACGAATAGCAATCAGCCCCAGCATTTT | CASSSTNSNQPQHF
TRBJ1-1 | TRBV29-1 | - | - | TGCAGCGTCCAAAACCCGGGACATTCCAGGGGCACTGAAGCTTTCTTT | CSVQNPGHSRGTEAFF
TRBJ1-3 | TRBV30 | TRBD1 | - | TGTGCCTGGATCACAGGACAGGCCGGGATCTCTGGAAACACCATATATTTT | CAWITGQAGISGNTIYF
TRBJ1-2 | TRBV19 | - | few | TGTGCCAGTAGTAGAGGGGCTGGCTACACCTTC | CASSRGAGYTF
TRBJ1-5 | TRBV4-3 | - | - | TGCGCCAGCAGCCAAGATGTAGGGGGTAATCAGCCCCAGCATTTT | CASSQDVGGNQPQHF
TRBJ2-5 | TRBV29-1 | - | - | TGCAGCGTTGAACCACGACACAAACAAGAGACCCAGTACTTC | CSVEPRHKQETQYF
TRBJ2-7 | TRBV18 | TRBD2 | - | TGTGCCAGCTCACCACGACCGGGGACTAGCGGGGCCAACTACGAGCAGTACTTC | CASSPRPGTSGANYEQYF
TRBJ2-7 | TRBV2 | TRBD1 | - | TGTGCCAGCAGCCGGGACAGGGGGCGGTCTGGAGAGCAGTACTTC | CASSRDRGRSGEQYF
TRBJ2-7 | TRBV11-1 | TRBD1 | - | TGTGCCAGCAGCTCCCGACAGGGGAGCTCCTACGAGCAGTACTTC | CASSSRQGSSYEQYF
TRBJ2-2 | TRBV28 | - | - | TGTGCCAGCAGTTTCAGCTTAACTAACACCGGGGAGCTGTTTTTT | CASSFSLTNTGELFF
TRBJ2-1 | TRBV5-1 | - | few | TGCGCCAGCAGTCGAGCCCTAGGGGGCAATGAGCAGTTCTTC | CASSRALGGNEQFF
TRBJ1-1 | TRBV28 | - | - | TGTGCCAGCAGAGGAACAGCAACCCCGACTGAAGCTTTCTTT | CASRGTATPTEAFF
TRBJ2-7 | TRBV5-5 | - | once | TGTGCCAGCAGCTTGGAACGGGGTTACGAGCAGTACTTC | CASSLERGYEQYF
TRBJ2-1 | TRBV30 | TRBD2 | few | TGTGCCTGGAGGACTAGCGGGACCAATGAGCAGTTCTTC | CAWRTSGTNEQFF
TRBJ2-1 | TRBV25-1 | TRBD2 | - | TGTGCCAGCAGTGATCTTAGCGGGGTCTACAATGAGCAGTTCTTC | CASSDLSGVYNEQFF
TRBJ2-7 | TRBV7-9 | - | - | TGTGCCAGCAGCCCCCGTGGCTCTGGAAGCTCCTACGAGCAGTACTTC | CASSPRGSGSSYEQYF
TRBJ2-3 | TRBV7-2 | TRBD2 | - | TGTGCCAGCAGCTTAGCGAGGGCGGAGCGGGGGTATTTT | CASSLARAERGYF
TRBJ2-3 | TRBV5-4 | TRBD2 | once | TGTGCCAGCAGCGCCCCCCCGGGAGGGCCGGGAGATACGCAGTATTTT | CASSAPPGGPGDTQYF
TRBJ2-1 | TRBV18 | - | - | TGTGCCAGCTCACAAGGGGGTTCCTACAATGAGCAGTTCTTC | CASSQGGSYNEQFF
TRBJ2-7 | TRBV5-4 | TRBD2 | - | TGTGCCAGCAGCTCTAGCGGGGCCACCTACGAGCAGTACTTC | CASSSSGATYEQYF
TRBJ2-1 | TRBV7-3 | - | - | TGTGCCAGCAGCTCCCTCGCGGGGTATAATGAGCAGTTCTTC | CASSSLAGYNEQFF
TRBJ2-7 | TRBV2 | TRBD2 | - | TGTGCCAGCAGGGAGTCACAGGCGACGGGGGGGCCGTGGACCTACGAGCAGTACTTC | CASRESQATGGPWTYEQYF
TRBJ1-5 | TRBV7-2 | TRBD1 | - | TGTGCCAGCAGCTTAGGGGGACAGGGCCATCAGCCCCAGCATTTT | CASSLGGQGHQPQHF
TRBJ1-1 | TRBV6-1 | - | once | TGTGCCAGCAGTGAAGATTACAGGTCCGGAATGAACACTGAAGCTTTCTTT | CASSEDYRSGMNTEAFF
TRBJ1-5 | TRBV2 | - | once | TGTGCCAGCAGCGGGGCAGGAGTGGATCAGCCCCAGCATTTT | CASSGAGVDQPQHF